The entry below describes one T cell receptor (beta chain). The method was immunoSEQ multiplex PCR; TCRdb's version includes in-frame clones alone and lacks a portion of them. The sample consists of 35,000 to 50,000 clones, 88% of them appearing once. Germline V gene data show CDR1 as LNHDA and CDR2 as SQIVND (reference sequence). Trimming pared 3 bases from V and 6 bases from J, leaving 9 bases between. This CDR3 spans 13 amino acids. The data stem from a study of blood T cell repertoires in COVID-19. The sample comprised peripheral blood. The clonotype comes from a human donor in a cohort sampled during active COVID-19. The V call is TRBV19, the J call TRBJ1-5, with D maybe TRBD1 (5 bases). CDR3 bases: TGTGCCAGTAGTATTAAAGGGGCTCAGCCCCAGCATTTT. This sequence encodes CASSIKGAQPQHF. Full variable domain (outside the CDR3, taken from reference TRBV19 and TRBJ1-5): DGGITQSPKYLFRKEGQNVTLSCEQNLNHDAMYWYRQDPGQGLRLIYYSQIVNDFQKGDIAEGYSVSREKKESFPLTVTSAQKNPTAFYLCASSIKGAQPQHFGDGTRLSIL.